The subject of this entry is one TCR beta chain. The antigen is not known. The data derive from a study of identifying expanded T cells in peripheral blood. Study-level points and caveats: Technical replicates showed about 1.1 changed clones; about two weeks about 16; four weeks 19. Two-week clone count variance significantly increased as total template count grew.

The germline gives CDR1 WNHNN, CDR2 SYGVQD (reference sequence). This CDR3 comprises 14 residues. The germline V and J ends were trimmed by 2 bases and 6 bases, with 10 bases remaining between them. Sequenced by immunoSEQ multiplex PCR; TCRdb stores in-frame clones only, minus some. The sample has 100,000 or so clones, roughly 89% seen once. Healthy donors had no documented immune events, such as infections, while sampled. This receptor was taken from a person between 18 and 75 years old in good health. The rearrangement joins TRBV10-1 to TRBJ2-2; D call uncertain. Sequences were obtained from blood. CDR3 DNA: TGCGCCAGCAGTGAGATAGAAGGAGCCGGGGAGCTGTTTTTT. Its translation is CASSEIEGAGELFF.